The source of this TCR beta chain is a study of spatial heterogeneity in lung cancer (dated by TCRdb to about 2019). Notes on the research overall: More beta-chain than alpha-chain transcripts were consistently detected, likely reflecting higher beta-chain transcript abundance. In tumor regions, TCR transcript counts showed a strong correlation with a T cell transcriptional module score from matched bulk RNA-seq. In the raw uncorrected reads, each unique combination of TCR and UMI appeared more than ten times on average. In non-small cell lung cancer, the study quantitatively compared TCR alpha and beta repertoires across several tumor regions, matched nontumor lung, and blood. TCR repertoire features were related to nonsynonymous mutation counts determined by whole-exome sequencing of tumor tissue. At surgery, hundreds of tumor regions, roughly 63 matched nontumor lung samples and a few dozen PBMC samples were TCR-sequenced for both alpha and beta chains. Broad study findings and their caveats: Estimated TCR-seq coverage of tumor T cells was only about 7.4% for alpha chains and approximately 12% for beta chains. The tumor nonsynonymous mutation count correlated with the number of expanded alpha and beta TCRs within the tumor. Counts of ubiquitous and regional expanded TCRs were found to correlate with counts of ubiquitous and regional nonsynonymous mutations, respectively. Confirming at a functional level the hypothesis that regional TCRs recognize regional mutations was considered to require additional single-cell paired TCR alpha and beta sequencing.

The sample's time point, from its label and the paper: sample taken at primary tumor resection. The donors were around 69 patients from the lung TRACERx cohort who had early-stage, untreated non-small cell lung cancer. For TCR sequencing, whole RNA was extracted from tumor and nontumor lung tissue, or from cryopreserved PBMC samples, and no cell sorting was done. Patients were selected for TCR sequencing only if sufficient RNA was available from at least two tumor regions. Before selection, tumor and adjacent nontumor lung specimens were reviewed by a lung pathologist. Regarding this clonotype: Its antigen is still unknown. No qualities accompany the bases; no much larger clone lies one base away.

From cysteine to phenylalanine, the CDR3 is 15 amino acids long. The only DNA kept is the CDR3, 45 bases in frame from the first base. The protocol used for the library was 5' RACE. The instrument given in TCRdb is NextSeq 500. In the TCR library protocol, a unique molecular identifier was attached to each TCR cDNA molecule so that PCR and sequencing errors could be corrected. Processing in the source paper ran as follows. TCR identification, UMI-based error correction and CDR3 extraction were all carried out with Decombinator tools. Expanded TCRs were defined as those above a frequency of 2 per 1,000, corresponding to the top 1% of the tumor frequency distribution. Expanded tumor TCRs were classed as regional if statistically deemed absent (corrected P<0.05) from at least one tumor region, otherwise ubiquitous. Renyi diversity was calculated using the R vegan package after each repertoire was subsampled 100 times to 5,000 TCRs. CDR3 similarity networks were built from amino acid triplet string-kernel similarity, with CDR3s being connected when pairwise similarity was above 0.82. Starting from the raw public reads, TCRdb applied fastp trimming at Q25, assembled clones with MiXCR and retained in-frame beta chains. Each CDR3 protein gets just one entry, which takes the most common genes and DNA from the rows behind it. None of the V and J calls come from the authors' own analysis; TCRdb made them. The sample contains 20,000 to 25,000 distinct CDR3 sequences, around 6.6% of them found a single time. Approximately 10% of the sample is in the top ten clones.

The clonotype was recovered from a male donor with early-stage non-small cell lung cancer. The sequence is built from TRBV21-1 and TRBJ1-1; the table's TRBD1 call for D was not verified on the DNA. TRBV21-1 is designated a pseudogene. The sequences come from lung tumor tissue, collected at surgery. The DNA sequence follows: TGTGCCAGCAGCAAAGAGCGGGGGGCCGGACTTGAAGCTTTCTTT. The translation is CASSKERGAGLEAFF.